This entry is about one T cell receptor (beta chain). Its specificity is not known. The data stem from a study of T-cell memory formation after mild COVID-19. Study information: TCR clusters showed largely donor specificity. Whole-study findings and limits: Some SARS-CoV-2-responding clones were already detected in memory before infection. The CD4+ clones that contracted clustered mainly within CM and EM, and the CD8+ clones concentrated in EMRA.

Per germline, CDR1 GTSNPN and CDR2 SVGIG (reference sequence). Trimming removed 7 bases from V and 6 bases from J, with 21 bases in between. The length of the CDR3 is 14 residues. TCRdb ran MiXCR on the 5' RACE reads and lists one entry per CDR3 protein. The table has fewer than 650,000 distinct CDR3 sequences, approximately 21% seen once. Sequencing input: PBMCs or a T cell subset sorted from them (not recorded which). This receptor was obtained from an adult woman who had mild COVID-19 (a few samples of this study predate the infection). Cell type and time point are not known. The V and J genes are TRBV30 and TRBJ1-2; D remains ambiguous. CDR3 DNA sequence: TGTGCCTTCGGGGTCCCCCCCCCCGTTCATGGCTACACCTTC. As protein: CAFGVPPPVHGYTF. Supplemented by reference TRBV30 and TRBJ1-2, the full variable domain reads SQTIHQWPATLVQPVGSPLSLECTVEGTSNPNLYWYRQAAGRGLQLLFYSVGIGQISSEVPQNLSASRPQDRQFILSSKKLLLSDSGFYLCAFGVPPPVHGYTFGSGTRLTVV.